The 20 T cell receptor beta chains in this list originate from one sample, sequenced in a study of T cell responses to AZD1222 COVID-19 vaccine. The assay was immunoSEQ multiplex PCR, and TCRdb's table has in-frame clones only and misses some. The sample lists about 130,000 clones; roughly nine tenths were seen once. The sequences come from peripheral blood, collected on day 0 of AZD1222 vaccination. These receptors were obtained from an adult in good health.

This clone was detected only once. The chain recombines TRBV3-1 (or the pseudogene TRBV3-2) with TRBJ2-7; D ambiguous. Trimming pared 0 bases from V and 5 bases from J, leaving 8 bases between. Germline CDR1 LGHDT, CDR2 YNNKEL (reference sequence). The CDR3 runs 13 residues. The CDR3, as DNA: TGTGCCAGCAGCCAAGATCGAGGCCACGAGCAGTACTTC. This encodes CASSQDRGHEQYF.

CDR3 DNA: TGCGCCAGCAGCTTGGCCGCGGGGGGCTCCTACAATGAGCAGTTCTTC. It codes for CASSLAAGGSYNEQFF. The genes are TRBV5-1 and TRBJ2-1; 8 positions agree with TRBD2. The germline V gene has CDR1 SGHRS and CDR2 YFSETQ. This CDR3 region has 16 residues. The V and J ends lost 0 bases and 0 bases, in that order; junction bases with no gene match: 2.

The rearrangement joins TRBV19 to TRBJ2-7; 12 nucleotides match TRBD2. Germline V gene data show CDR1 as LNHDA and CDR2 as SQIVND (reference sequence). The length of the CDR3 is 14 residues. With 6 bases clipped from V and 3 bases from J, the junction kept 3 bases outside the gene matches. The CDR3 DNA is TGTGCCAGTAGCTCGACTAGCGGGAGCTACGAGCAGTACTTC. It specifies CASSSTSGSYEQYF.

This rearrangement joins TRBV7-8 to TRBJ2-1, with D perhaps matching TRBD2 (6 bases). CDR1 SGHVS and CDR2 FQNEAQ come from the germline V gene. Trimming took off 5 bases at V and 7 bases at J, with 9 bases between the two ends. The CDR3 covers 12 residues. CDR3 protein: CASSRLVNEQFF. DNA of the CDR3: TGTGCCAGCAGCCGACTAGTGAATGAGCAGTTCTTC.

The chain couples TRBV6-5 to TRBJ2-2, with TRBD2 matching 9 bases. The ends lost 6 bases at V and 3 bases at J; junction bases unmatched: 5. CDR3 size: 15 residues. Germline loops: CDR1 MNHEY, CDR2 SVGAGI. CDR3 residues: CASSYSGSDTGELFF. In DNA, the CDR3 is TGTGCCAGCAGCTATAGCGGGAGTGACACCGGGGAGCTGTTTTTT.

The rearrangement links TRBV10-3 to TRBJ1-4; 9 bases are a match to TRBD1. The length of the CDR3 is 15 residues. J gave up 7 bases and V 5 bases, and 8 bases lay outside the gene matches. CDR1 is ENHRY, CDR2 SYGVKD, per germline. Written as DNA, the CDR3 is TGTGCCATCAGTTCCACAGGGGGCGCGGCTGAAAAACTGTTTTTT. Residues: CAISSTGGAAEKLFF.

CDR3 region: CASSSSGIYNEQFF. In nucleotides, the CDR3 is TGTGCCAGCAGCTCCTCAGGGATTTACAATGAGCAGTTCTTC. V usage is TRBV11-1 and J usage is TRBJ2-1; a possible D gene is TRBD1 (5 bases). The CDR3 consists of 14 residues. Germline V CDR1 and CDR2: SGHAT, FQDESV (reference sequence). V was trimmed by 4 bases and J by 4 bases, leaving 11 bases between them.

The chain carries TRBV28 and TRBJ2-7; D gene uncertain. Trimming pared 3 bases from V and 6 bases from J, leaving 6 bases between. There are 11 residues in the CDR3. From germline, CDR1 is MDHEN and CDR2 SYDVKM. The CDR3 nucleotides read TGTGCCAGCAGTTTGGTGGGCGAGCAGTACTTC. Translated, it gives CASSLVGEQYF. The complete variable domain, with remaining parts taken from reference TRBV28 and TRBJ2-7, reads DVKVTQSSRYLVKRTGEKVFLECVQDMDHENMFWYRQDPGLGLRLIYFSYDVKMKEKGDIPEGYSVSREKKERFSLILESASTNQTSMYLCASSLVGEQYFGPGTRLTVT.

V gene TRBV6-1 combines with J gene TRBJ2-7; 7 nucleotides align to TRBD1. The CDR3 covers 16 residues. V lost 0 bases and J lost 2; bases outside the gene matches: 7. Germline CDR1 MNHNS, CDR2 SASEGT. The CDR3 coding sequence is TGTGCCAGCAGTGAAGCGCAGCCAGGGGGACCCTACGAGCAGTACTTC. Translating gives CASSEAQPGGPYEQYF.

This clone was recorded only once. The chain combines TRBV6-1 with TRBJ1-6; 8 bases align to TRBD1. CDR1 is MNHNS and CDR2 is SASEGT in the germline V gene. V was pared by 4 bases and J by 6 bases, with 8 bases of the junction left unmatched. This CDR3 is 16 amino acids long. Written as DNA, the CDR3 is TGTGCCAGCAGTGGAGGGACAGGATATGGTAATTCACCCCTCCACTTT. This sequence encodes CASSGGTGYGNSPLHF.

The J gene is TRBJ1-5, the V gene TRBV19; 7 bases are shared with TRBD1. Looked up from germline, CDR1 is LNHDA and CDR2 is SQIVND (reference sequence). The CDR3 length is 17 residues. The ends lost 5 bases at V and 5 bases at J; junction bases unmatched: 15. The CDR3 nucleotides are TGTGCCAGTAGTGTGGGAGGGACAGCGGAATGGGATCAGCCCCAGCATTTT. This translates into CASSVGGTAEWDQPQHF.

This clone was seen a single time. J is TRBJ1-6 and V is TRBV30; 8 nucleotides agree with TRBD1. This CDR3 has 14 amino acids. The J segment lost 7 bases and the V segment lost 3 bases, leaving 5 bases of the junction unmatched. Per the germline V gene, CDR1 is GTSNPN and CDR2 is SVGIG (reference sequence). CDR3 residues: CAWSVQGANSPLHF. The CDR3 bases are TGTGCCTGGAGCGTGCAGGGGGCAAATTCACCCCTCCACTTT.

The chain combines TRBV2 with TRBJ2-4, with unresolved D. Trimming stripped 2 bases from V and 0 bases from J, with 8 bases between. From germline, CDR1 is SNHLY and CDR2 FYNNEI. The CDR3 totals 15 residues. The CDR3 sequence: CASSETTLAKNIQYF. The CDR3 DNA reads TGTGCCAGCAGTGAAACGACCTTAGCCAAAAACATTCAGTACTTC.

This clone came up a few times. The DNA for the CDR3 is TGTGCCAGCAGTTTCCTCCCGGGCCCCTTGGACCGAGACTTCTCCTACGAGCAGTACTTC. Amino acids: CASSFLPGPLDRDFSYEQYF. The chain couples TRBV27 to TRBJ2-7; D unclear. The CDR3 extends over 20 amino acids. The germline gives CDR1 MNHEY, CDR2 SMNVEV (reference sequence). V was trimmed by 3 bases and J by 0 bases, leaving 27 bases between them.

The chain couples TRBV19 to TRBJ2-1; D ambiguous. Trimming shortened V by 3 bases and J by 6 bases, and 15 bases separated the two germline ends. CDR1 and CDR2 from the germline V gene are LNHDA and SQIVND (reference sequence). The CDR3 has 15 amino acids. As DNA, the CDR3 is TGTGCCAGTAGTATCTCCCCGGACCTCCTCAATGAGCAGTTCTTC. It encodes CASSISPDLLNEQFF.

This clone was observed a single time. The chain has TRBV6-1 and TRBJ1-2; D unclear. The germline V gene has CDR1 MNHNS and CDR2 SASEGT. Deletions cut 1 base from V and 0 bases from J, with 9 bases between. This CDR3 has 15 residues. The CDR3 nucleotides read TGTGCCAGCAGTGAAGGGAGGGAAACTAACTATGGCTACACCTTC. It is translated as CASSEGRETNYGYTF.

The J gene is TRBJ1-3, the V gene TRBV28; tentatively, D is TRBD1 (6 bases). This CDR3 comprises 15 residues. Trimming pared 5 bases from V and 0 bases from J, leaving 11 bases between. Germline loops: CDR1 MDHEN, CDR2 SYDVKM. The CDR3 region has the DNA TGTGCCAGCAGTCCCCCGACAGGCTCTGGAAACACCATATATTTT. Translating gives CASSPPTGSGNTIYF. The full variable domain, in which reference TRBV28 and TRBJ1-3 provide the parts outside the CDR3, is DVKVTQSSRYLVKRTGEKVFLECVQDMDHENMFWYRQDPGLGLRLIYFSYDVKMKEKGDIPEGYSVSREKKERFSLILESASTNQTSMYLCASSPPTGSGNTIYFGEGSWLTVV.

V and J are TRBV5-1 and TRBJ1-4, with 8 bases matching TRBD1. The CDR3 totals 15 residues. Germline CDR1 and CDR2: SGHRS and YFSETQ. V dropped 4 bases and J dropped 7; count of bases not matched to a gene: 9. CDR3 coding DNA: TGCGCCAGCAGCCGCCAGACAGGGGTGGGTGAAAAACTGTTTTTT. It specifies CASSRQTGVGEKLFF.

The chain carries TRBV5-1 and TRBJ2-7, with D possibly TRBD2 on 5 matching bases. The V and J ends lost 6 bases and 3 bases respectively, with 13 bases between them. The CDR3 contains 13 residues. Germline CDR1 and CDR2: SGHRS and YFSETQ. The chain's CDR3 is CASMTVGGYEQYF. Written as DNA, the CDR3 is TGCGCCAGCATGACCGTCGGAGGCTACGAGCAGTACTTC.

This clone was recorded once. In DNA, the CDR3 is TGTGCCAGCCGGACAGGCCTGAACACTGAAGCTTTCTTT. Translated: CASRTGLNTEAFF. The chain employs TRBV19 and TRBJ1-1; 7 bases agree with TRBD1. J lost 0 bases, V lost 9 bases, and 4 bases had no gene match. Germline CDR1 LNHDA, CDR2 SQIVND (reference sequence). This CDR3 region has 13 residues.